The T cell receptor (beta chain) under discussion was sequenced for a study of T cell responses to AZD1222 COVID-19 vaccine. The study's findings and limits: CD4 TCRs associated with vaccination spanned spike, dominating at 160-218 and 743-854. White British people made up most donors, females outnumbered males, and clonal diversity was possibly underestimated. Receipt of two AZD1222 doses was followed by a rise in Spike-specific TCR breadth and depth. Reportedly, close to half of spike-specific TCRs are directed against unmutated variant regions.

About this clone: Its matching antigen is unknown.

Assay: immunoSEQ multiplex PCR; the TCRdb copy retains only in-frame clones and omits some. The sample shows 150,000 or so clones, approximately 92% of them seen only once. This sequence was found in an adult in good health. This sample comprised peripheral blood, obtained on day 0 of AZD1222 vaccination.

DNA for the CDR3: TGTGCCAGCAGCTTGGCGACACCCCTCTATGGCTACACCTTC. It translates to CASSLATPLYGYTF. This chain links TRBV5-4 with TRBJ1-2; D gene ambiguous. Germline V gives CDR1 SGHNT, CDR2 YYREEE (reference sequence). CDR3 length equals 14 residues. The V and J ends lost 0 bases and 4 bases respectively, with 10 bases between them.